This T cell receptor (beta chain) emerged from a study of blood T cell repertoires in COVID-19. Overall study: Samples representing acute and convalescent COVID-19 were sourced from the United States, Italy and Spain. In each case, the material was cDNA or gDNA derived from T cells, B-cell-depleted T cells, or PBMCs.

Per the original data handling: The assay estimated nucleated cells by amplifying reference gene primers. TCRdb keeps only in-frame clones here, not all; method: immunoSEQ multiplex PCR. The V and J calls and the clone size are those of that table, but D and trimming were determined from the DNA. The sample includes a few hundred thousand clones, 84% seen only once; the top ten take roughly a tenth. Material: peripheral blood. The origin of this receptor is a man aged 45-65 years with active or convalescent COVID-19.

CDR3 DNA: TGCAGTGCTAGTTGGCAGGGCCAAGAGACCCAGTACTTC. It codes for CSASWQGQETQYF. The chain combines TRBV20-1 with TRBJ2-5; perhaps TRBD1 as D (5 bases). Looked up from germline, CDR1 is DFQATT and CDR2 is SNEGSKA (reference sequence). The V end lost 3 bases, the J end lost 1 base, and 9 bases lay between the germline ends. The CDR3 extends over 13 amino acids.